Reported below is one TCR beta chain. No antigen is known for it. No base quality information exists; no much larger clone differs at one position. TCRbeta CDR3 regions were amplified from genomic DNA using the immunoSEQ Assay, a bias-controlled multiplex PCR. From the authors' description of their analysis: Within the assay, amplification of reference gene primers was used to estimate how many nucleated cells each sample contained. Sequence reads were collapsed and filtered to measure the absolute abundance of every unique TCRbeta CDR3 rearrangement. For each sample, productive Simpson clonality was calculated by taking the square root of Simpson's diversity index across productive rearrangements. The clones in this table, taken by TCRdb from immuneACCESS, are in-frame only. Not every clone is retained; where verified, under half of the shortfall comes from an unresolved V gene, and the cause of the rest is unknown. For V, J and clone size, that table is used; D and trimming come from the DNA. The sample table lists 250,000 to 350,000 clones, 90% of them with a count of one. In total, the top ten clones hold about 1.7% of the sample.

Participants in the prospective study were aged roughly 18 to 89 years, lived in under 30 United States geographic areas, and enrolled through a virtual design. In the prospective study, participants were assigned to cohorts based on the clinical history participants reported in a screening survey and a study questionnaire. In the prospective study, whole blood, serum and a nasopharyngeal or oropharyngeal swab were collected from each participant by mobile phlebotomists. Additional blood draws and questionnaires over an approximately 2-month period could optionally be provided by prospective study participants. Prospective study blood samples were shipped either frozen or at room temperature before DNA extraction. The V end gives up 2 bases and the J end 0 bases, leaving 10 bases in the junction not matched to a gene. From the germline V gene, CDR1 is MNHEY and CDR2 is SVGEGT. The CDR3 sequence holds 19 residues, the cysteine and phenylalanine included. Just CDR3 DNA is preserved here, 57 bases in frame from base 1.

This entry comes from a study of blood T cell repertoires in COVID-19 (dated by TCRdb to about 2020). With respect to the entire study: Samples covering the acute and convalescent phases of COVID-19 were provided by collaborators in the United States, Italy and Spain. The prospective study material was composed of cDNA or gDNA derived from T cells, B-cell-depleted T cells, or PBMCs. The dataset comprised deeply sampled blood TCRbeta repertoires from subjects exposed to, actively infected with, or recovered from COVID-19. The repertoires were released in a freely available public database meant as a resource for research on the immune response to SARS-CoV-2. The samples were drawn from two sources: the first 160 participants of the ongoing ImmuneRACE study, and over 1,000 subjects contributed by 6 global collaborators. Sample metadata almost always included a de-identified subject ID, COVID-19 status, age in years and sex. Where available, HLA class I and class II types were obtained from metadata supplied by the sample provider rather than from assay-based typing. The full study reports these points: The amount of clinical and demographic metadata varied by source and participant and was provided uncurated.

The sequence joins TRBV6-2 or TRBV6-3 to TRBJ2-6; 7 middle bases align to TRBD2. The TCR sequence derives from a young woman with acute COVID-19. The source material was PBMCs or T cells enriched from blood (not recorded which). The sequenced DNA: TGTGCCAGCAGTTACGGTTTTCTAGCGGCTAGCTCTGGGGCCAACGTCCTGACTTTC. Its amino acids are CASSYGFLAASSGANVLTF.